Below are 30 T cell receptor beta chains sequenced from a single sample in a study of T-cell memory formation after mild COVID-19. TCRdb reprocessed the 5' RACE reads via MiXCR and lists one record per CDR3 protein. The data contain fewer than 350,000 distinct CDR3 sequences, more than 15% of them singletons. The material sequenced was PBMCs or a T cell subset sorted from them (not recorded which). These receptors came from a man in his late teens or twenties who had mild COVID-19 (a few samples of this study predate the infection). Cell type and time point are not known.

This clonotype has only a few counts. The chain carries TRBV7-3 and TRBJ2-5; the D gene is possibly TRBD2 (5 bases). CDR3 length: 13 residues. The germline gives CDR1 SGHTA, CDR2 FQGTGA. V was shortened by 3 bases and J by 9 bases, with 14 bases between the two germline ends. The CDR3 DNA reads TGTGCCAGCAGCTTCAGCGGCCAAGGGCCCCAGTACTTC. This gives the protein CASSFSGQGPQYF.

This clonotype has only a few counts. The J gene is TRBJ1-6, the V gene TRBV12-3 or TRBV12-4; D might be TRBD1 (6 bases). The CDR3 has 16 amino acids. Deletions cut 6 bases from V and 2 bases from J, with 14 bases between. For the CDR3, the DNA is TGTGCCAGCAGCCCGAGGGGGGATACCTATAATTCACCCCTCCACTTT. Residues: CASSPRGDTYNSPLHF.

This clonotype was seen more than once but under ten times. The genes are TRBV7-3 and TRBJ1-1, with no clear D. Trimming removed 6 bases from V and 4 bases from J, with 15 bases in between. Germline CDR1 SGHTA, CDR2 FQGTGA. CDR3 size: 14 residues. The CDR3 here is CASSGSEGATEAFF. The DNA of the CDR3 is TGTGCCAGCAGTGGATCCGAGGGTGCCACTGAAGCTTTCTTT. The full variable domain, in which reference TRBV7-3 and TRBJ1-1 provide the parts outside the CDR3, is GAGVSQTPSNKVTEKGKYVELRCDPISGHTALYWYRQSLGQGPEFLIYFQGTGAADDSGLPNDRFFAVRPEGSVSTLKIQRTERGDSAVYLCASSGSEGATEAFFGQGTRLTVV.

The rearrangement uses TRBV5-6 and TRBJ1-2; the match to TRBD1 covers 10 bases. CDR1 and CDR2 (germline): SGHDT, YYEEEE. V lost 2 bases, J lost 6 bases, and 1 base stayed unmatched. The CDR3 sequence is 13 residues long. CDR3 in DNA: TGTGCCAGCAGCTTCGGGACAGGGGATGGCTACACCTTC. This gives the protein CASSFGTGDGYTF. Filled out from reference TRBV5-6 and TRBJ1-2, the complete variable domain reads DAGVTQSPTHLIKTRGQQVTLRCSPKSGHDTVSWYQQALGQGPQFIFQYYEEEERQRGNFPDRFSGHQFPNYSSELNVNALLLGDSALYLCASSFGTGDGYTFGSGTRLTVV.

The chain recombines TRBV4-3 with TRBJ2-2; D may be TRBD1 (5 bases). CDR1 is LGHNA, CDR2 YSLEER, per germline. The CDR3 runs 16 residues. The ends were cut back, 4 bases at V and 2 bases at J, with 14 bases in the middle. The CDR3 DNA reads as TGCGCCAGCAGCCCCTGGGGCAGAGGAAACACCGGGGAGCTGTTTTTT. Translated: CASSPWGRGNTGELFF.

Only a few counts were recorded for this clonotype. The V gene is TRBV7-9, the J gene TRBJ1-2; D gene uncertain. V was pared by 1 base and J by 7 bases, with 22 bases between. The length of the CDR3 is 17 residues. The germline gives CDR1 SEHNR, CDR2 FQNEAQ (reference sequence). Here the CDR3 DNA reads TGTGCCAGCAGCTTAGATGCTCGAGGCTTGGGATCGGGTGGCTACACCTTC. It yields the protein CASSLDARGLGSGGYTF.

In this sample, this clonotype turned up many times. The V gene is TRBV7-2, the J gene TRBJ2-3; no reliable D call. V lost 4 bases to trimming and J lost 1 base, with 12 bases between them. In germline, CDR1 is SGHTA, CDR2 FQGNSA. The CDR3 length is 15 residues. CDR3 sequence (DNA): TGTGCCAGCAGCTCCCAATCTCACGGCACAGATACGCAGTATTTT. Its translation is CASSSQSHGTDTQYF.

J is TRBJ2-1 and V is TRBV12-3 or TRBV12-4, with 10 bases that match TRBD2. The length of the CDR3 is 14 residues. Losses at the gene ends were 6 bases for V and 7 bases for J; bases not matched to a gene: 6. DNA of the CDR3: TGTGCCAGCAGACCTGGACTAGCGGAGAATGAGCAGTTCTTC. Its protein is CASRPGLAENEQFF.

This clonotype was seen a handful of times. V gene TRBV2 combines with J gene TRBJ2-5; 12 positions match TRBD2. The germline V gene encodes CDR1 SNHLY and CDR2 FYNNEI. Trimming took 4 bases from V and 7 from J; bases not matched to a gene: 1. This CDR3 has 13 residues. The CDR3 DNA reads TGTGCCAGCAGTGGGGGACTAGCGGGGACCCAGTACTTC. Its protein product is CASSGGLAGTQYF.

The chain recombines TRBV5-5 with TRBJ2-1; D remains unclear. The CDR3 loop spans 14 amino acids. In germline, CDR1 is SGHKS, CDR2 YYEKEE (reference sequence). Trimming pared 1 base from V and 7 bases from J, leaving 12 bases between. The CDR3: CASSLIVSANEQFF. Written as DNA, the CDR3 is TGTGCCAGCAGCTTGATCGTGTCTGCAAATGAGCAGTTCTTC.

This clonotype has ten or more counts. The chain uses TRBV5-1 and TRBJ2-7, with 7 nucleotides matching TRBD2. Trimming cost V 1 base and J 2 bases; bases outside gene matches: 0. Per germline, CDR1 SGHRS and CDR2 YFSETQ. The CDR3 is made up of 13 amino acids. Here the CDR3 reads CASSLRGAYEQYF. CDR3 nucleotides: TGCGCCAGCAGCTTGCGGGGGGCCTACGAGCAGTACTTC.

This clonotype was found a few times. The rearrangement uses TRBV5-1 and TRBJ2-7; 7 bases match TRBD1. In germline, CDR1 is SGHRS, CDR2 YFSETQ. Unmatched junction bases numbered 6, after V lost 0 bases and J lost 3 bases. The CDR3 consists of 15 residues. The CDR3 region has the DNA TGCGCCAGCAGCTTGGAACAGGGGATGGGCTACGAGCAGTACTTC. This codes for CASSLEQGMGYEQYF.

The table lists this clonotype with a few counts. The chain combines TRBV27 with TRBJ2-5, with D perhaps TRBD2 (7 bases). From germline, CDR1 is MNHEY and CDR2 SMNVEV (reference sequence). The CDR3 runs to 14 residues. With 6 bases removed from V and 5 bases from J, the gap between germline ends came to 16 bases. CDR3 in amino acids: CASSQLGGRETQYF. CDR3 DNA: TGTGCCAGCAGCCAACTCGGGGGGCGGGAGACCCAGTACTTC.

This clonotype was counted only a few times. The V and J genes are TRBV6-5 and TRBJ2-4; maybe TRBD2 (5 bases). The CDR3 sequence is 16 residues long. Per the germline V gene, CDR1 is MNHEY and CDR2 is SVGAGI. Trimming took 0 bases from V and 1 from J, leaving 10 bases between them. CDR3 in amino acids: CASSYSGPGAKNIQYF. CDR3 coding DNA: TGTGCCAGCAGTTACTCTGGCCCGGGGGCCAAAAACATTCAGTACTTC.

This clonotype has a handful of counts. This rearrangement joins TRBV28 to TRBJ2-5; tentative D call: TRBD1 (6 bases). The CDR3 is made up of 15 amino acids. The germline V and J ends were trimmed by 5 bases and 1 base, with 14 bases remaining between them. CDR1 is MDHEN, CDR2 SYDVKM, per germline. The CDR3 loop reads CASSAPGTLQETQYF. CDR3 nucleotides: TGTGCCAGCAGTGCACCCGGGACACTCCAAGAGACCCAGTACTTC.

The chain recombines TRBV2 with TRBJ1-6; no definite D call. The CDR3 runs 14 residues. Deletions cut 3 bases from V and 6 bases from J, with 9 bases between. Germline V gene sequence: CDR1 SNHLY, CDR2 FYNNEI. The CDR3 is CASSDRSPNSPLHF. CDR3 DNA sequence: TGTGCCAGCAGTGACAGATCCCCTAATTCACCCCTCCACTTT.

This clonotype has ten or more counts. The chain recombines TRBV7-3 with TRBJ2-1, with D possibly being TRBD2 (6 bases). Per germline, CDR1 SGHTA and CDR2 FQGTGA. Trimming cost V 4 bases and J 6 bases, with 10 bases left between them. This CDR3 is built from 13 residues. The CDR3 sequence: CASSSIGGNEQFF. The CDR3 DNA reads as TGTGCCAGCAGCTCTATCGGGGGCAATGAGCAGTTCTTC.

Many counts were recorded for this clonotype. The J gene is TRBJ2-7, the V gene TRBV4-1; no definite D call. CDR3 length: 14 amino acids. Germline-derived CDR1 and CDR2 are MGHRA and YSYEKL. Trimming removed 1 base from V and 0 bases from J, with 7 bases in between. The CDR3 loop reads CASSQVRSSYEQYV. CDR3 coding DNA: TGCGCCAGCAGCCAAGTGCGGAGCTCCTACGAGCAGTACGTC.

This clonotype turned up a few times. The chain carries TRBV6-6 and TRBJ2-3, with D unresolved. CDR3 length: 13 amino acids. Between the trimmed V and J ends, which lost 8 bases and 0 bases, there was a span of 9 bases. Germline CDR1 reads MNHNY; CDR2 reads SVGAGI (reference sequence). The DNA of the CDR3 is TGTGCCAGCCGAATCCTCAGCACAGATACGCAGTATTTT. Encoded protein: CASRILSTDTQYF.

This clonotype was counted a few times. The rearrangement joins TRBV4-3 to TRBJ2-2; D not certain. This CDR3 contains 17 residues. Germline V lookup: CDR1 LGHNA, CDR2 YSLEER. Trimming pared 1 base from V and 2 bases from J, leaving 14 bases between. The CDR3, as DNA: TGCGCCAGCAGCCAAGGCCGTCGACTTGTTAACACCGGGGAGCTGTTTTTT. Residues: CASSQGRRLVNTGELFF.

This chain connects TRBV7-9 to TRBJ1-6; D unclear. CDR3 length: 13 residues. Trimming cost V 2 bases and J 14 bases, with 13 bases left between them. CDR1 and CDR2 from the germline V gene are SEHNR and FQNEAQ (reference sequence). DNA for the CDR3: TGTGCCAGCAGCTTAAAGGACCTGGTGACCCTCCACTTT. Protein: CASSLKDLVTLHF.

The gene calls are TRBV12-3 or TRBV12-4 and TRBJ1-2, with D perhaps TRBD1 (6 bases). The CDR3 is 14 residues long. V shed 6 bases and J shed 5 bases, with 16 bases lying between them. The CDR3 DNA sequence: TGTGCCAGCAGACGGACAGCAGGCTTATATGGCTACACCTTC. Amino acid sequence: CASRRTAGLYGYTF.

This clonotype was counted between two and nine times. The chain joins TRBV20-1 to TRBJ2-6; 7 positions match TRBD2. Germline assignment: CDR1 DFQATT and CDR2 SNEGSKA (reference sequence). The CDR3 has 15 amino acids. The junction had 4 bases not matched to a gene; V was cut back by 5 bases and J by 0 bases. Written as DNA, the CDR3 is TGCAGTGCTCCGGGACTAAGCTCTGGGGCCAACGTCCTGACTTTC. It codes for CSAPGLSSGANVLTF.

This clonotype was counted a few times. This rearrangement joins TRBV10-3 to TRBJ2-7, with 10 nucleotides matching TRBD1. This CDR3 has 14 amino acids. Germline values: CDR1 ENHRY, CDR2 SYGVKD. J was trimmed by 4 bases and V by 6 bases; bases with no gene match: 6. CDR3 DNA sequence: TGTGCCATCAGCGCCCAGGGACAGGGGTACGAGCAGTACGTC. Translation: CAISAQGQGYEQYV.

The CDR3 sequence is CASGDRNSPLHF. Here the CDR3 DNA reads TGTGCCAGCGGGGACAGAAATTCACCCCTCCACTTT. The genes are TRBV7-2 and TRBJ1-6; TRBD1 aligns across 7 bases. The CDR3 sequence is 12 residues long. Unmatched junction bases numbered 2, after V lost 8 bases and J lost 7 bases. The germline V gene has CDR1 SGHTA and CDR2 FQGNSA. Drawing the rest from reference TRBV7-2 and TRBJ1-6, the complete variable domain is GAGVSQSPSNKVTEKGKDVELRCDPISGHTALYWYRQSLGQGLEFLIYFQGNSAPDKSGLPSDRFSAERTGGSVSTLTIQRTQQEDSAVYLCASGDRNSPLHFGNGTRLTVT.

This clonotype was detected only a few times. This rearrangement joins TRBV20-1 to TRBJ2-7; unclear D gene. CDR1 and CDR2 from the germline V gene are DFQATT and SNEGSKA (reference sequence). This CDR3 comprises 13 residues. V was shortened by 3 bases and J by 0 bases, with 9 bases between the two germline ends. CDR3 DNA: TGCAGTGCTAGCGGCTACAGCTCCTACGAGCAGTACTTC. It is translated as CSASGYSSYEQYF.

This sequence joins TRBV7-9 and TRBJ1-2; D is undetermined. V was trimmed by 8 bases and J by 4 bases, leaving 26 bases between them. This CDR3 is built from 17 residues. Germline V lookup: CDR1 SEHNR, CDR2 FQNEAQ (reference sequence). CDR3 region: CASRGARRNPLGYGYTF. The CDR3 nucleotides read TGTGCCAGCCGTGGCGCGAGGCGGAACCCATTGGGCTATGGCTACACCTTC.

The gene calls are TRBV20-1 and TRBJ2-7; a weak D match, TRBD2 (5 bases). The CDR3 runs to 13 residues. V shed 1 base and J shed 0 bases, with 7 bases lying between them. Germline lookup yields CDR1 DFQATT and CDR2 SNEGSKA (reference sequence). The CDR3 sequence: CSARAEDSYEQYF. The CDR3 nucleotides read TGCAGTGCTAGAGCGGAGGACTCCTACGAGCAGTACTTC.

This clonotype was observed a few times. The V gene is TRBV18, the J gene TRBJ2-3; 7 bases fit TRBD2. CDR3 length: 15 residues. From germline, CDR1 is KGHSH and CDR2 LQKENI. V trimming: 6 bases; J trimming: 3 bases; junction bases outside the gene matches: 9. CDR3 loop: CASSPALSGTDTQYF. CDR3 nucleotides: TGTGCCAGCTCTCCAGCTCTTAGCGGGACAGATACGCAGTATTTT.

A single count supports this clonotype. The gene calls are TRBV11-2 and TRBJ1-1; 7 positions agree with TRBD1. This CDR3 is 15 amino acids long. V trimming: 2 bases; J trimming: 1 base; junction bases outside the gene matches: 4. CDR1 and CDR2 (germline): SGHAT, FQNNGV. As DNA, the CDR3 is TGTGCCAGCAGCTTACCCGGACAGGCGAACACTGAAGCTTTCTTT. Amino acids: CASSLPGQANTEAFF.